The clone carrying this T cell receptor beta chain showed up just a few times. The length of the CDR3 is 16 residues. The germline V gene encodes CDR1 SGHTA and CDR2 FQGNSA. V was pared by 1 base and J by 0 bases, with 10 bases between. The entry originates in a study of T-cell reconstitution after alpha-beta-depleted transplantation in children. Unique molecular identifiers were incorporated when the TCRbeta library was constructed. TCRdb passed the PCR reads through MiXCR, listing each CDR3 protein once. The sample holds almost 600,000 distinct CDR3 sequences, about a quarter seen once. This sequence originates from a boy less than two years old with Wiskott-Aldrich syndrome, due to receive a stem cell transplant. The sample was PBMCs, taken before TCRalphabeta/CD19-depleted stem cell transplant. The genes are TRBV7-2 and TRBJ2-1; TRBD1 or TRBD2 may be the D gene (5 bases each). The CDR3 nucleotides are TGTGCCAGCAGCTTAGACCTCGGGACCTCCTACAATGAGCAGTTCTTC. It yields the protein CASSLDLGTSYNEQFF.